These 9 T cell receptor beta chains originate from one sample sequenced in a study of Ad26.COV2.S vaccination and SARS-CoV-2 variants. Treatment defined: around 19 received Ad26.COV2.S at low or high dose, single or two shots; roughly five received placebo; per-sample allocation not given. Samples came from day 63 after the first vaccine or placebo injection. Sequencing used immunoSEQ multiplex PCR; TCRdb keeps in-frame clones, though not all of them. Here the sample spans around 300,000 clones, 85% to 90% being singletons. The specimen comprised peripheral blood, sampled in a trial of Ad26.COV2.S vaccine versus placebo. The receptor set was obtained from a person aged 18 to 65 who received the Ad26.COV2.S COVID-19 vaccine or a placebo.

This clone was counted a single time. The gene calls are TRBV7-9 and TRBJ2-7, with D tentatively TRBD2 (6 bases). Trimming stripped 0 bases from V and 6 bases from J, with 12 bases between. Per the germline V gene, CDR1 is SEHNR and CDR2 is FQNEAQ (reference sequence). This CDR3 spans 14 amino acids. This chain's CDR3 is CASSLAGGSSEQYF. In DNA form, the CDR3 reads TGTGCCAGCAGCTTAGCGGGAGGCTCCAGCGAGCAGTACTTC.

This rearrangement joins TRBV18 to TRBJ2-5; no clear D. With 1 base removed from V and 3 bases from J, the gap between germline ends came to 6 bases. Per germline, CDR1 KGHSH and CDR2 LQKENI. The CDR3 extends over 13 amino acids. For the CDR3, the DNA is TGTGCCAGCTCACCACTCGACGAAGAGACCCAGTACTTC. Translated: CASSPLDEETQYF.

The V and J genes are TRBV2 and TRBJ1-2; D is unresolved. The CDR3 spans 15 residues. Germline CDR1 and CDR2: SNHLY and FYNNEI. V lost 4 bases and J 4 bases, leaving 16 bases between the germline ends. CDR3 in amino acids: CASSGTRDHSYGYTF. CDR3 sequence (DNA): TGTGCCAGCAGTGGGACCAGAGACCATAGCTATGGCTACACCTTC. Full variable domain (rest looked up from reference TRBV2 and TRBJ1-2): EPEVTQTPSHQVTQMGQEVILRCVPISNHLYFYWYRQILGQKVEFLVSFYNNEISEKSEIFDDQFSVERPDGSNFTLKIRSTKLEDSAMYFCASSGTRDHSYGYTFGSGTRLTVV.

The chain carries TRBV7-5 and TRBJ2-7; TRBD1 is taken as the D call from the table, unchecked against the DNA. TRBV7-5 is a pseudogene. The CDR3 has 19 amino acids. CDR3 protein: CARRPSGTGGLGLEYEQYF. CDR3 bases: TGTGCCAGAAGGCCCTCCGGGACAGGGGGTTTGGGGCTGGAATACGAGCAGTACTTC.

The gene calls are TRBV24-1 and TRBJ2-3; no definite D call. The V and J ends lost 4 bases and 1 base respectively, with 5 bases between them. The length of the CDR3 is 13 residues. The V gene's germline CDR1 is KGHDR and CDR2 SFDVKD. CDR3 amino acids: CATSESGTDTQYF. CDR3 DNA: TGTGCCACCAGTGAGTCGGGCACAGATACGCAGTATTTT.

This clone was seen a single time. Other DNA sequences of this sample code for an identical CDR3. The chain has TRBV7-9 and TRBJ1-1; no clear D. CDR1 SEHNR and CDR2 FQNEAQ come from the germline V gene (reference sequence). Trimming shortened V by 3 bases and J by 8 bases, and 10 bases separated the two germline ends. This CDR3 spans 12 amino acids. For the CDR3, the DNA is TGTGCCAGCAGCTTCGGGCAGGCGGAAGCTTTCTTT. Protein: CASSFGQAEAFF.

The chain combines TRBV7-5 with TRBJ1-4. TRBV7-5 is a pseudogene segment. The CDR3 has 14 amino acids. CDR3 protein: CARSLTWGDEKLFF. The CDR3 nucleotides read TGTGCCAGAAGCTTAACATGGGGGGATGAAAAACTGTTTTTT.

CDR3 sequence reads: CASEAGPGSEQFF. The CDR3 nucleotides read TGTGCCAGCGAAGCGGGGCCCGGTAGTGAGCAGTTCTTC. This chain joins TRBV9 and TRBJ2-1, with 7 bases fitting TRBD2. The CDR3 runs to 13 residues. Germline assignment: CDR1 SGDLS and CDR2 YYNGEE. J lost 9 bases, V lost 7 bases, and 10 bases had no gene match.

The rearrangement uses TRBV2 and TRBJ2-5; no clear D. In germline, CDR1 is SNHLY, CDR2 FYNNEI. Trimming removed 6 bases at V and 1 base at J, with 9 bases between. This CDR3 has 13 residues. CDR3 nucleotide sequence: TGTGCCAGCAGGACCGAACTCCAAGAGACCCAGTACTTC. As protein: CASRTELQETQYF.